A selection of T cell receptor beta chains follows, all from one sample in a study of response to subunit inactivated influenza vaccine. Using its own MiXCR run on the RT-PCR reads, TCRdb lists one record per CDR3 protein. The sample consists of roughly 520,000 distinct CDR3 sequences, 25% of them appearing once. Source: CD4+ T cells sorted from PBMCs, taken 4 to 6 days after vaccination. Every receptor here comes from a man between 45 and 60 years old who received an inactivated influenza vaccine. Both conserved end residues are part of each CDR3. The D gene is left open where the match is weak. Clone size is shown for a subset of rows, as once, few, many or a class of expanded clone.

j_gene: TRBJ2-7; v_gene: TRBV2; abundance: -; d_gene: -; CDR3nt: TGTGCCAGCAAATCCCTGGCCTCACTCTACGAGCAGTACTTC; CDR3aa: CASKSLASLYEQYF
j_gene: TRBJ2-5; v_gene: TRBV20-1; abundance: -; d_gene: TRBD2; CDR3nt: TGCAGTGCTAGATTACTAGCGGGGGGCCTGATCCCGGCCCAGTACTTC; CDR3aa: CSARLLAGGLIPAQYF
j_gene: TRBJ2-1; v_gene: TRBV28; abundance: few; d_gene: TRBD2; CDR3nt: TGTGCCAGCGGGGTCGCGGGAGGGCCATCTGAGCAGTTCTTC; CDR3aa: CASGVAGGPSEQFF
j_gene: TRBJ1-4; v_gene: TRBV4-2; abundance: few; d_gene: -; CDR3nt: TGTGCCAGCAGCCAAGATCCCGCAGGGAGTAATGAAAAACTGTTTTTT; CDR3aa: CASSQDPAGSNEKLFF
j_gene: TRBJ2-1; v_gene: TRBV6-1; abundance: many; d_gene: TRBD2; CDR3nt: TGTGCCAGCAGTCCCGGACTAGCGTCGTACAATGAGCAGTTCTTC; CDR3aa: CASSPGLASYNEQFF
j_gene: TRBJ2-3; v_gene: TRBV20-1; abundance: -; d_gene: -; CDR3nt: TGCAGTGCTAGGCCCCGAACAGATAAGTTTAGCACAGATACGCAGTATTTT; CDR3aa: CSARPRTDKFSTDTQYF
j_gene: TRBJ1-1; v_gene: TRBV6-5; abundance: few; d_gene: TRBD1; CDR3nt: TGTGCCAGCAGTTACAGGGGGACAGGGTATAAGAACACTGAAGCTTTCTTT; CDR3aa: CASSYRGTGYKNTEAFF
j_gene: TRBJ2-2; v_gene: TRBV3-1; abundance: many; d_gene: TRBD2; CDR3nt: TGTGCCAGCAGCCAAGAAGGTCTAGCGGGAGGTGGGACCGGGGAGCTGTTTTTT; CDR3aa: CASSQEGLAGGGTGELFF
j_gene: TRBJ2-5; v_gene: TRBV29-1; abundance: few; d_gene: -; CDR3nt: TGCAGCGTTGACGGGACACCCCAAGAGACCCAGTACTTC; CDR3aa: CSVDGTPQETQYF
j_gene: TRBJ1-1; v_gene: TRBV7-9; abundance: -; d_gene: -; CDR3nt: TGTGCCAGCAGCACAACAGGCCGTGAAGTGGCTTTCTTT; CDR3aa: CASSTTGREVAFF
j_gene: TRBJ1-1; v_gene: TRBV29-1; abundance: few; d_gene: -; CDR3nt: TGCAGCGTTGTTGAGGGGATGAACACTGAAGCTTTCTTT; CDR3aa: CSVVEGMNTEAFF
j_gene: TRBJ2-7; v_gene: TRBV2; abundance: -; d_gene: -; CDR3nt: TGTGCCAGCAGACTATGGGGCTACGAGCAGTACTTC; CDR3aa: CASRLWGYEQYF
j_gene: TRBJ2-3; v_gene: TRBV24-1; abundance: -; d_gene: -; CDR3nt: TGTGCCACCAGTGATCGAGGACGGATCGGCACAGATACGCAGTATTTT; CDR3aa: CATSDRGRIGTDTQYF
j_gene: TRBJ2-4; v_gene: TRBV11-2; abundance: -; d_gene: -; CDR3nt: TGTGCCAGCAGCCCCCAGAGGGGGACTAAAAACATTCAGTACTTC; CDR3aa: CASSPQRGTKNIQYF
j_gene: TRBJ2-1; v_gene: TRBV28; abundance: few; d_gene: -; CDR3nt: TGTGCCAGCAGTTTAATGAGCGGCAGAAACGACAATGAGCAGTTCTTC; CDR3aa: CASSLMSGRNDNEQFF
j_gene: TRBJ2-7; v_gene: TRBV9; abundance: -; d_gene: -; CDR3nt: TGTGCCAGCAGCGTAGCCGCAGGGAACACCTACGAGCAGTACTTC; CDR3aa: CASSVAAGNTYEQYF
j_gene: TRBJ2-5; v_gene: TRBV9; abundance: few; d_gene: -; CDR3nt: TGTGCCAGCAGCGTAGGGGATCAAGACTGGGAGACCCAGTACTTC; CDR3aa: CASSVGDQDWETQYF
j_gene: TRBJ1-1; v_gene: TRBV10-2; abundance: many; d_gene: -; CDR3nt: TGCGCCAGCAGTGTCAAGAGAAACACTGAAGCTTTCTTT; CDR3aa: CASSVKRNTEAFF
j_gene: TRBJ2-7; v_gene: TRBV4-3; abundance: -; d_gene: TRBD1; CDR3nt: TGCGCCAGCAGCCAAGTTTGGACAGGGCATTACGAGCAGTACTTC; CDR3aa: CASSQVWTGHYEQYF
j_gene: TRBJ2-2; v_gene: TRBV6-6; abundance: -; d_gene: -; CDR3nt: TGTGCCAGCAGGACGGCAATGGGCGGGGAGCTGTTTTTT; CDR3aa: CASRTAMGGELFF
j_gene: TRBJ2-5; v_gene: TRBV18; abundance: -; d_gene: TRBD2; CDR3nt: TGTGCCAGCTCACCCCCCCCGCAGCGGGGGTTTGAAGAGACCCAGTACTTC; CDR3aa: CASSPPPQRGFEETQYF
j_gene: TRBJ2-7; v_gene: TRBV5-1; abundance: -; d_gene: TRBD1; CDR3nt: TGCGCCAGCAGCTTGGAATGGACAGGCTACGAGCAGTACTTC; CDR3aa: CASSLEWTGYEQYF
j_gene: TRBJ1-2; v_gene: TRBV12-3/TRBV12-4; abundance: few; d_gene: -; CDR3nt: TGTGCCAGCAGTTTAGCGCGACAACTCAATGGCTACACCTTC; CDR3aa: CASSLARQLNGYTF
j_gene: TRBJ2-7; v_gene: TRBV5-1; abundance: few; d_gene: TRBD2; CDR3nt: TGCGCCAGCACCAGATCGGGACTACCCAGCGACGAGCAGTACTTC; CDR3aa: CASTRSGLPSDEQYF
j_gene: TRBJ2-5; v_gene: TRBV5-1; abundance: -; d_gene: -; CDR3nt: TGCGCCAGCAGCGCTCAGCCCCGGCAGCAAGAGACCCAGTACTTC; CDR3aa: CASSAQPRQQETQYF
j_gene: TRBJ2-2; v_gene: TRBV11-2; abundance: few; d_gene: -; CDR3nt: TGTGCCAGCAGCACAATCCGGGGCGACACCGGGGAGCTGTTTTTT; CDR3aa: CASSTIRGDTGELFF
j_gene: TRBJ2-2; v_gene: TRBV7-2; abundance: -; d_gene: TRBD1; CDR3nt: TGTGCCAGCAGCTCAAAGACAGGGCGAAGTACCGGGGAGCTGTTTTTT; CDR3aa: CASSSKTGRSTGELFF
j_gene: TRBJ2-7; v_gene: TRBV6-1; abundance: -; d_gene: TRBD1; CDR3nt: TGTGCCAGCGCCGGGACAGTTACCTACTACGAGCAGTACTTC; CDR3aa: CASAGTVTYYEQYF
j_gene: TRBJ2-5; v_gene: TRBV11-2; abundance: -; d_gene: -; CDR3nt: TGTGCCAGCAGCTTGGAGCGCACGGAGACCCAGTACTTC; CDR3aa: CASSLERTETQYF
j_gene: TRBJ2-7; v_gene: TRBV6-2/TRBV6-3; abundance: -; d_gene: -; CDR3nt: TGTGCCAGCAGTTACTCAGGCGAGCAGTACTTC; CDR3aa: CASSYSGEQYF
j_gene: TRBJ2-3; v_gene: TRBV7-2; abundance: -; d_gene: TRBD1; CDR3nt: TGTGCCAGCAGAAACCGGGACAGGGCCTCAGATACGCAGTATTTT; CDR3aa: CASRNRDRASDTQYF
j_gene: TRBJ2-2; v_gene: TRBV27; abundance: -; d_gene: -; CDR3nt: TGTGCCAGCGGGTACGAGGGGCTGGGCACCGGGGAGCTGTTTTTT; CDR3aa: CASGYEGLGTGELFF
j_gene: TRBJ2-3; v_gene: TRBV7-6; abundance: -; d_gene: -; CDR3nt: TGTGCCAGCAGCTTAGGAAACAGAGTTAGCACAGATACGCAGTATTTT; CDR3aa: CASSLGNRVSTDTQYF
j_gene: TRBJ2-2; v_gene: TRBV5-1; abundance: -; d_gene: TRBD1; CDR3nt: TGCGCCAGCTCGTGGTCCGGGACAGCTAACACCGGGGAGCTGTTTTTT; CDR3aa: CASSWSGTANTGELFF
j_gene: TRBJ2-4; v_gene: TRBV4-2; abundance: -; d_gene: -; CDR3nt: TGTGCCAGCAGCCAAGCTAGGGCCGACAAAAACATTCAGTACTTC; CDR3aa: CASSQARADKNIQYF
j_gene: TRBJ1-1; v_gene: TRBV7-2; abundance: -; d_gene: -; CDR3nt: TGTGCCAGCAGCTGGAGACAGGTTAACACTGAAGCTTTCTTT; CDR3aa: CASSWRQVNTEAFF
j_gene: TRBJ2-3; v_gene: TRBV20-1; abundance: -; d_gene: -; CDR3nt: TGCAGTAGTATCGTCGCGGATACGCAGTATTTT; CDR3aa: CSSIVADTQYF
j_gene: TRBJ2-1; v_gene: TRBV6-5; abundance: -; d_gene: -; CDR3nt: TGTGCCAGCAGTTACGGAGCTGGCTCCTACAATGAGCAGTTCTTC; CDR3aa: CASSYGAGSYNEQFF
j_gene: TRBJ1-2; v_gene: TRBV2; abundance: few; d_gene: TRBD1; CDR3nt: TGTGCCAGCAGTGACTCCCGGACAGGGGACTTATATTTCTATGGCTACACCTTC; CDR3aa: CASSDSRTGDLYFYGYTF
j_gene: TRBJ2-1; v_gene: TRBV5-5; abundance: few; d_gene: TRBD1; CDR3nt: TGTGCCAGCAGTTCGACAGGGCTTTCCTACAATGAGCAGTTCTTC; CDR3aa: CASSSTGLSYNEQFF
j_gene: TRBJ2-7; v_gene: TRBV7-2; abundance: few; d_gene: TRBD1; CDR3nt: TGTGCCAGCAGCTTAGCGGGGACAGTCTACGAGCAGTACTTC; CDR3aa: CASSLAGTVYEQYF
j_gene: TRBJ2-1; v_gene: TRBV20-1; abundance: -; d_gene: -; CDR3nt: TGCAGTGCTAGAGTGGCGGGCTCCTACAATGAGCAGTTCTTC; CDR3aa: CSARVAGSYNEQFF